This T cell receptor (beta chain) appears in the sequencing data of a study of cytomegalovirus exposure and HLA in healthy donors. Notes on the study in general: Associated with cytomegalovirus, according to the listing, were around 160 TCR beta chains. With high specificity and sensitivity, the classifier reportedly diagnosed cytomegalovirus status.

In the case of this clone: Its antigen is as yet unknown.

Method: immunoSEQ multiplex PCR; TCRdb's copy keeps in-frame clones and lacks some. The table has hundreds of thousands of clones, roughly 85% seen once. The germline gives CDR1 SGHAT, CDR2 FQNNGV. CDR3 length: 15 residues. V gave up 4 bases and J gave up 1 base; unmatched junction bases: 1. The clonotype was recovered from a woman aged 18-30 years in good health and CMV-seronegative. Sequenced: PBMCs. The chain links TRBV11-2 to TRBJ2-5, with 12 bases that match TRBD2. This CDR3 is CASSSGLAGQETQYF. CDR3 bases: TGTGCCAGCAGCTCGGGACTAGCGGGCCAAGAGACCCAGTACTTC.